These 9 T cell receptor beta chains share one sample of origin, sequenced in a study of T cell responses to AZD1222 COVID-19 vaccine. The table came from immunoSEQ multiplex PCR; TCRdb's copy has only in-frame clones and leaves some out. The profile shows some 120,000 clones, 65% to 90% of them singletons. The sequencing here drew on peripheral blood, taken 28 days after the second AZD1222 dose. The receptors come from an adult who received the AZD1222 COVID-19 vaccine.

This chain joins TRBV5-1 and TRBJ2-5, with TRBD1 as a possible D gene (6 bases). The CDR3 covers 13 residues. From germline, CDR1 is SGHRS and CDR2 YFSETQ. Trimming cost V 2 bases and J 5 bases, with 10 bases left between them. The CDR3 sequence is CASSLTGLETQYF. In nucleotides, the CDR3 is TGCGCCAGCAGCTTAACAGGGTTGGAGACCCAGTACTTC.

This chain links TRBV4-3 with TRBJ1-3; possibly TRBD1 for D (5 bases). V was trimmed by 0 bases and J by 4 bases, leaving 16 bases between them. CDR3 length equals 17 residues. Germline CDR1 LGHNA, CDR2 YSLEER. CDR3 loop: CASSQDLRPQGGNTIYF. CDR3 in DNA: TGCGCCAGCAGCCAAGATCTGCGGCCCCAGGGAGGAAACACCATATATTTT.

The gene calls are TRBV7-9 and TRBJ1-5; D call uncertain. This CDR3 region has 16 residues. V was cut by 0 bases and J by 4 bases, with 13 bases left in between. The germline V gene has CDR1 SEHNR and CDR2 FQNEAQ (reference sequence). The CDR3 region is CASSLAGGGSNQPQHF. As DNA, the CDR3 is TGTGCCAGCAGCTTAGCGGGAGGAGGGAGTAATCAGCCCCAGCATTTT.

The CDR3 bases are TGTGCCACCAGTGATTCTGGGGGGCAGAGGATGAACACTGAAGCTTTCTTT. Its translation is CATSDSGGQRMNTEAFF. The chain uses TRBV24-1 and TRBJ1-1; maybe TRBD1 (6 bases). This CDR3 contains 17 residues. V was pared by 2 bases and J by 0 bases, with 15 bases between. In germline, CDR1 is KGHDR, CDR2 SFDVKD.

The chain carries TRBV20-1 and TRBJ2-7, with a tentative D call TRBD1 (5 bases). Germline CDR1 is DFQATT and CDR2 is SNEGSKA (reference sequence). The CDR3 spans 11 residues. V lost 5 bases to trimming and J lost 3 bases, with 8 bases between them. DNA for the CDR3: TGCAGTGCTGGACACTACTACGAGCAGTACTTC. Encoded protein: CSAGHYYEQYF.

The CDR3 spells CASSQEGLGNTEAFF. The DNA for the CDR3 is TGCGCCAGCAGCCAAGAGGGGCTTGGTAACACTGAAGCTTTCTTT. The rearrangement joins TRBV4-1 to TRBJ1-1; maybe TRBD1 (5 bases). V was clipped by 0 bases and J by 2 bases, with 10 bases between them. The CDR3 runs 15 residues. Germline loops: CDR1 MGHRA, CDR2 YSYEKL.

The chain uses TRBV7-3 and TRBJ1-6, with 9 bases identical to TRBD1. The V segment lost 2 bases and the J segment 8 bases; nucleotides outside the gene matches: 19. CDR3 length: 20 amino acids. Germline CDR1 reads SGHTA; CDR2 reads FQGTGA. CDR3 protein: CASSLQVTGTGNYGDSPLHF. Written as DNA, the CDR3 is TGTGCCAGCAGCTTACAAGTAACCGGGACAGGGAATTATGGCGATTCACCCCTCCACTTT.

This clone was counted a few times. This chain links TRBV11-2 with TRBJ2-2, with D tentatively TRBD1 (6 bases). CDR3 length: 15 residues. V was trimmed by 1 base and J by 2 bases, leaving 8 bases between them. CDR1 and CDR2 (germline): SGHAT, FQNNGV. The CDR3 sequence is CASSLGTVNTGELFF. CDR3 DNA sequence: TGTGCCAGCAGCTTAGGGACAGTCAACACCGGGGAGCTGTTTTTT.

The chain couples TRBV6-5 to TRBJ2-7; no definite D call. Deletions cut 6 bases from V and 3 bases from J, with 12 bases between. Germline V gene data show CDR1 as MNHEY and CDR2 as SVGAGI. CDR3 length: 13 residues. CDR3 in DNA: TGTGCCAGCAGCAACGGACGGAGCTACGAGCAGTACTTC. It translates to CASSNGRSYEQYF.